A selection of T cell receptor beta chains follows, all from one sample in a study of T cell repertoires in cytomegalovirus infection. Each CDR3 protein gets one entry after TCRdb re-called the reads with MiXCR. Here the sample spans some 680,000 distinct CDR3 sequences, under 40% being singletons. Input material: PBMCs. These TCRs come from a human donor in good health (CMV status not recorded). Some clones in this sample may be carry-over from other donors' samples. Both conserved end residues are trimmed from each CDR3. For some rows the clone size is stated as once, few or many, or as a class when expanded; others skip it.

J gene: TRBJ1-2
clone size: NA
V gene: TRBV28
CDR3 protein: ASSSSGVGTYGYT

J gene: TRBJ2-5
clone size: few
V gene: TRBV15
CDR3 protein: ATSRAFETQY

J gene: TRBJ2-7
clone size: NA
V gene: TRBV20-1
CDR3 protein: SARGLEGVSSLSEQY

J gene: TRBJ2-3
clone size: few
V gene: TRBV7-2
CDR3 protein: ASSRHLAGTGRSTDTQY

J gene: TRBJ1-1
clone size: few
V gene: TRBV30
CDR3 protein: AWREGADSYRTEAF

J gene: TRBJ1-1
clone size: NA
V gene: TRBV5-1
CDR3 protein: ASSLDVGRQAF

J gene: TRBJ1-1
clone size: NA
V gene: TRBV7-6
CDR3 protein: ASRPPGMNTEAF

J gene: TRBJ1-3
clone size: NA
V gene: TRBV20-1
CDR3 protein: SASLAQGTGNTIY

J gene: TRBJ1-1
clone size: few
V gene: TRBV7-2
CDR3 protein: ASSLVGGGVAF

J gene: TRBJ2-2
clone size: NA
V gene: TRBV5-3
CDR3 protein: ASSPGTRTNTGELF